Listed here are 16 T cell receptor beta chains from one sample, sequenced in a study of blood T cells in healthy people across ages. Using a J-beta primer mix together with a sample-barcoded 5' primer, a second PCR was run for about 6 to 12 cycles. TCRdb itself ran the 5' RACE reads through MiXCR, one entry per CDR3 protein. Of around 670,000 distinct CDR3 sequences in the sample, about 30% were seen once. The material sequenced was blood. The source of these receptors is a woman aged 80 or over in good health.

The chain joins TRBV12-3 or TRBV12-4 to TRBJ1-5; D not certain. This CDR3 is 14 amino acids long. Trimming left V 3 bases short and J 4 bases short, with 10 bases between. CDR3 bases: TGTGCCAGCAGTTTCCGGTTAGAGAATCAGCCCCAGCATTTT. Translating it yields CASSFRLENQPQHF.

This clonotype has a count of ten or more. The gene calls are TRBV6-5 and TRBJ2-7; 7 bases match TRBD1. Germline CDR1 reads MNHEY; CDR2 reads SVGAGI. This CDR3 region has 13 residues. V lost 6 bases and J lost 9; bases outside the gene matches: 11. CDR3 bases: TGTGCCAGCAGACAGGGGTCACCCCCCGGGCAGTACTTC. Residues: CASRQGSPPGQYF.

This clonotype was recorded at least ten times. CDR3 DNA sequence: TGTGCCAGCAGCGCTTATTCGGCCGGATACACTGAAGCTTTCTTT. Protein product: CASSAYSAGYTEAFF. This chain joins TRBV9 and TRBJ1-1; D is unclear. The CDR3 totals 15 residues. Trimming cost V 3 bases and J 3 bases, with 15 bases left between them. CDR1 is SGDLS, CDR2 YYNGEE, per germline.

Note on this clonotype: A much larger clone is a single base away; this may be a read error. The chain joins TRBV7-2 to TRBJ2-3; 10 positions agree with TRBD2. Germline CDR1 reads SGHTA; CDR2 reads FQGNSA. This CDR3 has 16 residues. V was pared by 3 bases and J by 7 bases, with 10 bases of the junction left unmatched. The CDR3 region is CTSSLASGGGVYTQYF. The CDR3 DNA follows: TGTACCAGCAGCTTGGCCAGCGGGGGGGGCGTATATACGCAGTATTTT.

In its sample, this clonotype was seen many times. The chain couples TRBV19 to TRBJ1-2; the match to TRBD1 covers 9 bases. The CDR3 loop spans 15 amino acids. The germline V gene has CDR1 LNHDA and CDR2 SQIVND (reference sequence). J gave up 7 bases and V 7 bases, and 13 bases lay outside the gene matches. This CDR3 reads CASTASTGGIGGYTF. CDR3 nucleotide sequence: TGTGCCAGTACCGCCTCGACAGGGGGGATTGGTGGCTACACCTTC.

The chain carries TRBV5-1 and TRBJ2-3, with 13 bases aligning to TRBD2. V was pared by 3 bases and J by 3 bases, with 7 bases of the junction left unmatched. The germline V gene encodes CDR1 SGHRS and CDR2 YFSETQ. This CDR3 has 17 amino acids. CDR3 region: CASSSRRTSGGTDTQYF. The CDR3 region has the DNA TGCGCCAGCAGCTCGCGGAGGACTAGCGGGGGAACAGATACGCAGTATTTT.

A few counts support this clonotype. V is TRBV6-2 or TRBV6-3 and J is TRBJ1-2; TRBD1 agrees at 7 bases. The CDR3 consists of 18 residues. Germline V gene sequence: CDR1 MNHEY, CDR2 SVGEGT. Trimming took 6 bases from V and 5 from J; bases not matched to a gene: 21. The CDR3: CASSGLRTGLQTYYGYTF. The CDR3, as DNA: TGTGCCAGCAGCGGCTTACGGACAGGTCTACAGACATATTATGGCTACACCTTC.

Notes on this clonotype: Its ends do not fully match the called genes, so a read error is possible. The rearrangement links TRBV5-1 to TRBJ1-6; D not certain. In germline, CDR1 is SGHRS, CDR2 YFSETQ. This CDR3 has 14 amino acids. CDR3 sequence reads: CASSANEARSPPHF. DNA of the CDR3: TGCGCCAGCAGCGCAAACGAGGCTAGATCACCCCCCCACTTT. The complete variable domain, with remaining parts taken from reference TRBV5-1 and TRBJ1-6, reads KAGVTQTPRYLIKTRGQQVTLSCSPISGHRSVSWYQQTPGQGLQFLFEYFSETQRNKGNFPGRFSGRQFSNSRSEMNVSTLELGDSALYLCASSANEARSPPHFGNGTRLTVT.

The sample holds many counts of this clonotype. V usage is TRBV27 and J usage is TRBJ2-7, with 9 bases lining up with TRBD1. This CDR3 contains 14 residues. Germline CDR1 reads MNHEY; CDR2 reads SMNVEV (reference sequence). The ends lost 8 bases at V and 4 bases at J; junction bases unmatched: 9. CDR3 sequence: CASGAGTGSYEQYF. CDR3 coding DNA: TGTGCCAGCGGCGCCGGGACAGGGAGTTACGAGCAGTACTTC.

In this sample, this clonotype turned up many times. CDR3 coding DNA: TGTGCCACCAGTGCTGAGGGAGAGGGAGAGACCCAGTACTTC. Its protein product is CATSAEGEGETQYF. This chain links TRBV24-1 with TRBJ2-5; D is possibly TRBD2 (5 bases). Per the germline V gene, CDR1 is KGHDR and CDR2 is SFDVKD. Trimming shortened V by 5 bases and J by 4 bases, and 13 bases separated the two germline ends. The CDR3 loop spans 14 amino acids.

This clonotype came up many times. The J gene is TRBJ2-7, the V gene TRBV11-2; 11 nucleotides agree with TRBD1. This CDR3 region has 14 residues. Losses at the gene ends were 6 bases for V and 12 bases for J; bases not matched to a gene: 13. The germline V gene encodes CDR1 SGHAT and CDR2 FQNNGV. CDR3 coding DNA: TGTGCCAGCAGAGATGGACAGGGGGCTTATGATCGGTACTTC. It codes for CASRDGQGAYDRYF. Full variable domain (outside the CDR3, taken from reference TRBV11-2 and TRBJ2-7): EAGVAQSPRYKIIEKRQSVAFWCNPISGHATLYWYQQILGQGPKLLIQFQNNGVVDDSQLPKDRFSAERLKGVDSTLKIQPAKLEDSAVYLCASRDGQGAYDRYFGPGTRLTVT.

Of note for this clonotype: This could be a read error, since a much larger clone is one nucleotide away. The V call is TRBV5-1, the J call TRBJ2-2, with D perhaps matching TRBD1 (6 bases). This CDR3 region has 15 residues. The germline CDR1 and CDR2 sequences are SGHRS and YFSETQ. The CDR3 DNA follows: TGCGCCAGCAGCTTGGAACAGGGAAACACCGGGGAGCGGTTTTTT. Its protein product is CASSLEQGNTGERFF.

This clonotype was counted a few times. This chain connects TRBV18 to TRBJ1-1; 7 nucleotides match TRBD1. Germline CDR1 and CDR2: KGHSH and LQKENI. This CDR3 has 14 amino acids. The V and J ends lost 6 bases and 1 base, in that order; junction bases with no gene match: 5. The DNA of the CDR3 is TGTGCCAGCTCCGACAGGGCGGAGAACACTGAAGCTTTCTTT. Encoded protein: CASSDRAENTEAFF.

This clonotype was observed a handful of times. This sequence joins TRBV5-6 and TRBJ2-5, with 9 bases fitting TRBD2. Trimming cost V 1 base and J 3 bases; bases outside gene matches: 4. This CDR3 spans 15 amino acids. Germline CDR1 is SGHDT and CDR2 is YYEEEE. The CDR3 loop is CASSLLAGEEETQYF. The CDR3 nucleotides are TGTGCCAGCAGCTTGTTAGCGGGGGAAGAAGAGACCCAGTACTTC. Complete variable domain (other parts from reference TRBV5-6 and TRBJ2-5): DAGVTQSPTHLIKTRGQQVTLRCSPKSGHDTVSWYQQALGQGPQFIFQYYEEEERQRGNFPDRFSGHQFPNYSSELNVNALLLGDSALYLCASSLLAGEEETQYFGPGTRLLVL.

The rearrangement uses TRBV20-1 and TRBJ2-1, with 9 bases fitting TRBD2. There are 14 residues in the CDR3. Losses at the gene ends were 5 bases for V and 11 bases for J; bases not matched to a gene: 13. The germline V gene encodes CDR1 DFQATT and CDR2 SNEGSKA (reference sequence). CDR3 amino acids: CSAHKLAGGKKQFF. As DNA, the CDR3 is TGCAGTGCTCATAAACTAGCGGGCGGAAAAAAGCAGTTCTTC.

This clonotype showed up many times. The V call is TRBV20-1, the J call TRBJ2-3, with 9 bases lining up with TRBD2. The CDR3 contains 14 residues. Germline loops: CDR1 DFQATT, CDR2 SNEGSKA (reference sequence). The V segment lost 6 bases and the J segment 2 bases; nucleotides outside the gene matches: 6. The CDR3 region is CSAQRGAYTDTQYF. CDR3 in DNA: TGCAGTGCCCAGCGGGGGGCATACACAGATACGCAGTATTTT.